This TCR beta chain was profiled in a study of beta chain features in type 1 diabetes. Expressed TCRB transcripts got sequenced, as all isolated RNA was reverse transcribed. Produced via immunoSEQ multiplex PCR; TCRdb's table is partial and in-frame only. The sample includes around 430,000 clones, about 30% of them seen just once. The CDR3 totals 14 residues. Per the germline V gene, CDR1 is PRHDT and CDR2 is FYEKMQ (reference sequence). The junction had 2 bases not matched to a gene; V was cut back by 3 bases and J by 7 bases. This TCR was recovered from a man between 18 and 35 years old in good health. The sample was naive CD4+ T cells from blood. The chain links TRBV13 to TRBJ2-1; 11 bases agree with TRBD1. CDR3 nucleotides: TGTGCCAGCAGCTTGGGACAGGGGGTTAATGAGCAGTTCTTC. Residues: CASSLGQGVNEQFF.